This TCR beta chain was retrieved from a study of T-cell memory formation after mild COVID-19. Findings and limits, study-wide: Clones that contracted from day 15 to 85 had balanced CD4/CD8; later expanders were CD4+ biased. Researchers found some responding clones in pre-infection memory, a sign that cross-reactive memory joined.

One entry per CDR3 protein results from TCRdb running MiXCR on the 5' RACE reads. The data show approximately 210,000 distinct CDR3 sequences, with around 26% seen just once and around 10% held by the top ten. This CDR3 contains 15 residues. Between the trimmed V and J ends, which lost 5 bases and 13 bases, there was a span of 23 bases. Germline CDR1 SEHNR, CDR2 FQNEAQ (reference sequence). Regarding this clonotype: Its matching antigen is unknown.

The TCR was taken from an adult woman who had mild COVID-19 (a few samples of this study predate the infection). Cell type and time point are not known. Sequencing was done on a sample of PBMCs or a T cell subset sorted from them (not recorded which). This chain connects TRBV7-9 to TRBJ1-4, with TRBD1 as a possible D gene (6 bases). CDR3 sequence reads: CASSPVVGAGGRLFF. The CDR3 coding sequence is TGTGCCAGCAGCCCGGTAGTGGGGGCCGGCGGTAGACTGTTTTTT.